Listed here are 26 T cell receptor beta chains from one sample, sequenced in a study of Graves' ophthalmopathy and Graves' hyperthyroidism. RNA transcripts were the source from which TCR beta CDR3 regions were amplified. The first-round RT-PCR employed HTBI primers together with the Qiagen OneStep RT-PCR kit. A multiplex PCR was then performed as the second round. In TCRdb, the multiplex PCR reads were re-called with MiXCR into one record per CDR3 protein. The sample comprises almost 750,000 distinct CDR3 sequences, roughly 40% of which are singletons, and 44% rests with the top ten. The sample consisted of peripheral blood. The origin of the receptors is an adult man with Graves' ophthalmopathy.

This clonotype was found many times. The chain joins TRBV7-9 to TRBJ2-5; 9 nucleotides agree with TRBD2. The germline gives CDR1 SEHNR, CDR2 FQNEAQ (reference sequence). The CDR3 has 18 residues. The trim removed 5 bases at V and 1 base at J, leaving 14 bases unmatched. Here the CDR3 DNA reads TGTGCCAGCAGCACCCAGCGGAGCGGGGGGACGATCCAAGAGACCCAGTACTTC. This encodes CASSTQRSGGTIQETQYF.

This clonotype was found a few times. The chain combines TRBV11-2 with TRBJ2-7, with D unresolved. Per germline, CDR1 SGHAT and CDR2 FQNNGV. Trimming left V 0 bases short and J 6 bases short, with 15 bases between. The CDR3 has 15 amino acids. The CDR3 reads CASSLDVGMTIEQYF. The DNA for the CDR3 is TGTGCCAGCAGCTTAGATGTAGGCATGACCATCGAGCAGTACTTC. The full variable domain, completed using reference TRBV11-2 and TRBJ2-7, is EAGVAQSPRYKIIEKRQSVAFWCNPISGHATLYWYQQILGQGPKLLIQFQNNGVVDDSQLPKDRFSAERLKGVDSTLKIQPAKLEDSAVYLCASSLDVGMTIEQYFGPGTRLTVT.

This sequence joins TRBV10-3 and TRBJ2-7; D is possibly TRBD1 (5 bases). Trimming removed 10 bases from V and 2 bases from J, with 18 bases in between. This CDR3 contains 14 residues. CDR1 is ENHRY, CDR2 SYGVKD, per germline. The chain's CDR3 is CASSLTGTAYEQYF. The CDR3 coding sequence is TGTGCCAGCAGCTTAACAGGAACCGCCTACGAGCAGTACTTC.

This clonotype was seen only a few times. The chain links TRBV20-1 to TRBJ2-6; 9 nucleotides line up with TRBD1. The CDR3 has 17 residues. Germline CDR1 reads DFQATT; CDR2 reads SNEGSKA (reference sequence). J gave up 4 bases and V 0 bases, and 7 bases lay outside the gene matches. CDR3: CSARDLQGAPGANVLTF. For the CDR3, the DNA is TGCAGTGCTAGAGATTTACAGGGGGCGCCGGGGGCCAACGTCCTGACTTTC.

This clonotype was detected ten times or more. The rearrangement links TRBV10-3 to TRBJ2-7, with D possibly being TRBD1 or TRBD2 (5 bases each). V lost 3 bases and J lost 5, with 14 bases in between. The CDR3 spans 14 residues. The germline gives CDR1 ENHRY, CDR2 SYGVKD. CDR3 in amino acids: CAISDPLWGNEQYF. CDR3 coding DNA: TGTGCCATCAGTGATCCTCTGTGGGGGAACGAGCAGTACTTC.

This clonotype has at least ten counts. This rearrangement joins TRBV29-1 to TRBJ1-2; TRBD1 aligns across 7 bases. Germline assignment: CDR1 SQVTM and CDR2 ANQGSEA. This CDR3 has 10 residues. V lost 6 bases, J lost 7 bases, and 2 bases stayed unmatched. As DNA, the CDR3 is TGCAGCGTGGGACAGCGTGGCTACACCTTC. Translating it yields CSVGQRGYTF. The full variable domain, completed using reference TRBV29-1 and TRBJ1-2, is SAVISQKPSRDICQRGTSLTIQCQVDSQVTMMFWYRQQPGQSLTLIATANQGSEATYESGFVIDKFPISRPNLTFSTLTVSNMSPEDSSIYLCSVGQRGYTFGSGTRLTVV.

About this clonotype: A much larger clone lies one base from this, so it may be a read error. The chain couples TRBV2 to TRBJ1-1, with D tentatively TRBD1 (6 bases). The CDR3 extends over 13 amino acids. Germline V gives CDR1 SNHLY, CDR2 FYNNEI. Trimming pared 8 bases from V and 4 bases from J, leaving 14 bases between. CDR3 region: CASGKGGPTEAFF. The CDR3 DNA is TGTGCCAGCGGAAAGGGGGGCCCCACTGAAGCTTTCTTT.

In regard to this clonotype: A much bigger clone sits one base away, suggesting this may be a read error. This sequence joins TRBV7-9 and TRBJ1-5; tentative D call: TRBD1 (5 bases). There are 12 residues in the CDR3. Germline CDR1 SEHNR, CDR2 FQNEAQ (reference sequence). CDR3 amino acids: CAGSFEGQPQHF. The CDR3 DNA follows: TGTGCCGGCAGCTTCGAGGGGCAGCCCCAGCATTTT.

This chain connects TRBV5-4 to TRBJ2-5, with D possibly TRBD1 on 5 matching bases. The germline V gene has CDR1 SGHNT and CDR2 YYREEE (reference sequence). There are 12 residues in the CDR3. With 4 bases removed from V and 5 bases from J, the gap between germline ends came to 9 bases. Written as DNA, the CDR3 is TGTGCCAGCAGCGTTAAGGGGGAGACCCAGTACTTC. Translating it yields CASSVKGETQYF. Filled out from reference TRBV5-4 and TRBJ2-5, the complete variable domain reads ETGVTQSPTHLIKTRGQQVTLRCSSQSGHNTVSWYQQALGQGPQFIFQYYREEENGRGNFPPRFSGLQFPNYSSELNVNALELDDSALYLCASSVKGETQYFGPGTRLLVL.

As regards this clonotype: One base away lies a much larger clone, so this may be a sequencing read error. The chain is built from TRBV20-1 and TRBJ1-2; D unresolved. Germline CDR1 reads DFQATT; CDR2 reads SNEGSKA (reference sequence). The CDR3 extends over 15 amino acids. The CDR3 nucleotides are TGCAGTGCTCTGTCAAGGGCCAGTTCAAACTATGGCTGCACCTTC. Its translation is CSALSRASSNYGCTF.

This rearrangement joins TRBV6-6 to TRBJ2-7, with 10 nucleotides matching TRBD1. This CDR3 comprises 16 residues. The germline V gene has CDR1 MNHNY and CDR2 SVGAGI (reference sequence). After removal of 6 bases from V and 3 bases from J, the junction contained 11 bases not matched to a gene. The CDR3 spells CASRERTGGLLYEQYF. The DNA of the CDR3 is TGTGCCAGCAGAGAGAGGACAGGGGGTCTCCTCTACGAGCAGTACTTC.

This clonotype was detected a few times. V and J are TRBV7-3 and TRBJ2-5, with 9 bases that match TRBD1. Germline V gene lookup returns CDR1 SGHTA and CDR2 FQGTGA. The CDR3 extends over 17 amino acids. Trimming cost V 0 bases and J 1 base; bases outside gene matches: 6. CDR3 coding DNA: TGTGCCAGCAGCTTAACCGGGACAGGGCAAGTCCAAGAGACCCAGTACTTC. This codes for CASSLTGTGQVQETQYF.

The chain employs TRBV10-3 and TRBJ2-5; D not resolved. This CDR3 region has 13 residues. Trimming removed 2 bases from V and 5 bases from J, with 9 bases in between. Germline V gene sequence: CDR1 ENHRY, CDR2 SYGVKD. The DNA of the CDR3 is TGTGCCATCAGTGAGGGTCTAGGGGAGACCCAGTACTTC. It codes for CAISEGLGETQYF.

This clonotype was seen a handful of times. With a much larger clone just one base away, this may be a read error. The rearrangement uses TRBV7-6 and TRBJ1-5; no definite D call. The CDR3 is made up of 15 amino acids. The germline V gene has CDR1 SGHVS and CDR2 FNYEAQ. V was cut by 1 base and J by 1 base, with 8 bases left in between. CDR3 residues: CASSLDPDSNQPQHF. The CDR3 bases are TGTGCCAGCAGCTTAGATCCCGACAGCAATCAGCCCCAGCATTTT.

The J gene is TRBJ1-2, the V gene TRBV25-1; D unclear. Per the germline V gene, CDR1 is MGHDK and CDR2 is SYGVNS. The length of the CDR3 is 15 residues. Trimming took off 6 bases at V and 3 bases at J, with 17 bases between the two ends. The CDR3 protein is CASSQEEGSYYGYTF. CDR3 bases: TGTGCCAGCAGCCAAGAGGAGGGTTCCTACTATGGCTACACCTTC.

On this clonotype: This may come from a read error, since a much larger clone is one base off. This chain joins TRBV7-2 and TRBJ1-2; 9 nucleotides match TRBD1. CDR1 and CDR2 from the germline V gene are SGHTA and FQGNSA. There are 15 residues in the CDR3. The CDR3 DNA reads as TGTGCCGGCAGCTTAGGCGGACAGGGGAACTATGGCTACACCTTC. Encoded protein: CAGSLGGQGNYGYTF.

This clonotype was seen a single time. The V gene is TRBV20-1, the J gene TRBJ2-7; 7 nucleotides match TRBD1. This CDR3 comprises 15 residues. Unmatched junction bases numbered 8, after V lost 3 bases and J lost 0 bases. CDR1 DFQATT and CDR2 SNEGSKA come from the germline V gene (reference sequence). The CDR3 nucleotides are TGCAGTGCTAGTGGGACAGAAGCCTTCTCCTACGAGCAGTACTTC. Amino acid sequence: CSASGTEAFSYEQYF.

In this sample, this clonotype turned up a few times. V is TRBV7-8 and J is TRBJ2-5; 7 nucleotides line up with TRBD2. The germline gives CDR1 SGHVS, CDR2 FQNEAQ. J lost 5 bases, V lost 2 bases, and 26 bases had no gene match. The CDR3 loop spans 21 amino acids. CDR3 protein: CASSLKGGRGYRGSIWETQYF. The CDR3 DNA reads TGTGCCAGCAGCTTAAAAGGAGGGAGGGGATATCGGGGGTCGATATGGGAGACCCAGTACTTC.

Comment on this clonotype: This could be a read error, since a much larger clone is one nucleotide away. The chain links TRBV7-6 to TRBJ1-6, with TRBD1 as a possible D gene (5 bases). The CDR3 runs to 17 residues. Germline V gene sequence: CDR1 SGHVS, CDR2 FNYEAQ. Trimming removed 0 bases from V and 7 bases from J, with 16 bases in between. CDR3 DNA sequence: TGTGCCAGCAGCTTAGCCCCGTTTGCGGGGCCGAATTCACCCCTCCACTTT. Translated, it gives CASSLAPFAGPNSPLHF.

This clonotype was picked up a small number of times. The rearrangement uses TRBV29-1 and TRBJ1-1, with D unclear. Germline values: CDR1 SQVTM, CDR2 ANQGSEA. V dropped 3 bases and J dropped 0 bases, with 8 bases sitting between them. The CDR3 length is 13 residues. For the CDR3, the DNA is TGCAGCGTTGATGGGCGGATGAACACTGAAGCTTTCTTT. Its protein is CSVDGRMNTEAFF.

The V call is TRBV25-1, the J call TRBJ2-2, with TRBD1 identical over 9 bases. J was trimmed by 4 bases and V by 5 bases; bases with no gene match: 8. From germline, CDR1 is MGHDK and CDR2 SYGVNS. The CDR3 loop spans 16 amino acids. This chain's CDR3 is CASSQDPTGGTGELFF. The CDR3 bases are TGTGCCAGCAGTCAAGACCCGACAGGGGGCACCGGGGAGCTGTTTTTT.

Details on this clonotype: This may come from a read error, since a much larger clone is one base off. This chain uses TRBV2 with TRBJ1-1; D not certain. The germline V gene has CDR1 SNHLY and CDR2 FYNNEI. With 4 bases removed from V and 0 bases from J, the gap between germline ends came to 6 bases. The CDR3 is made up of 13 amino acids. The CDR3 DNA follows: TGTGCCAGCAGTGTGTCAGTGAACACTGAAGCTTTCTTT. This translates into CASSVSVNTEAFF.

The rearrangement uses TRBV6-5 and TRBJ1-6; D gene unclear. In germline, CDR1 is MNHEY, CDR2 SVGAGI. Trimming removed 5 bases at V and 7 bases at J, with 9 bases between. The CDR3 is made up of 13 amino acids. CDR3 sequence (DNA): TGTGCCAGCAGTGAAAATCTGAATTCACCCCTCCACTTT. Its protein is CASSENLNSPLHF.

This clonotype was counted a few times. The V gene is TRBV2, the J gene TRBJ2-7, with D maybe TRBD2 (6 bases). Trimming took 6 bases from V and 13 from J, leaving 22 bases between them. Germline V gene data show CDR1 as SNHLY and CDR2 as FYNNEI. The length of the CDR3 is 13 residues. CDR3 sequence reads: CASRRGEAATIYF. DNA of the CDR3: TGTGCCAGCAGACGCGGGGAGGCAGCTACGATTTACTTC. The full variable domain, with the rest looked up from reference TRBV2 and TRBJ2-7, is EPEVTQTPSHQVTQMGQEVILRCVPISNHLYFYWYRQILGQKVEFLVSFYNNEISEKSEIFDDQFSVERPDGSNFTLKIRSTKLEDSAMYFCASRRGEAATIYFGPGTRLTVT.

This clonotype was seen only a few times. This chain uses TRBV7-9 with TRBJ1-1; D not resolved. The CDR3 totals 15 residues. Germline V gives CDR1 SEHNR, CDR2 FQNEAQ (reference sequence). Trimming pared 3 bases from V and 1 base from J, leaving 12 bases between. This chain's CDR3 is CASSLEGRWNTEAFF. Here the CDR3 DNA reads TGTGCCAGCAGCTTGGAAGGGCGGTGGAACACTGAAGCTTTCTTT.

This chain joins TRBV4-3 and TRBJ2-7; D remains ambiguous. V was shortened by 0 bases and J by 6 bases, with 12 bases between the two germline ends. The CDR3 runs to 14 residues. Germline lookup yields CDR1 LGHNA and CDR2 YSLEER. The CDR3 reads CASSQDSVGGEQYF. The CDR3 DNA reads as TGCGCCAGCAGCCAAGATTCGGTAGGCGGCGAGCAGTACTTC.